This T cell receptor beta chain was captured by sequencing in a study of cytomegalovirus exposure and HLA in healthy donors. Findings and caveats of the study: Later analysis indicated greater clonal expansion among HLA-associated TCR beta chains than among equally common other chains. It was only CMV serostatus that was available as immune exposure information.

Trimming took 3 bases from V and 1 from J, leaving 11 bases between them. The V gene's germline CDR1 is SGDLS and CDR2 YYNGEE. CDR3 length: 15 amino acids. About this clone itself: Its antigen is as yet unknown.

Primers included in the PCR were 60 Vbeta and 13 Jbeta primers. TCRdb's copy holds only in-frame clones and misses some; the assay was immunoSEQ multiplex PCR. The repertoire table contains approximately 77,000 clones. Input material: PBMCs. The sequence was obtained from a man aged 25-40 years in good health and CMV-seronegative. The V and J genes are TRBV9 and TRBJ2-1; weak D call: TRBD2 (6 bases). CDR3 bases: TGTGCCAGCAGCGCTCGTAGCGGATCCTACAATGAGCAGTTCTTC. It specifies CASSARSGSYNEQFF.